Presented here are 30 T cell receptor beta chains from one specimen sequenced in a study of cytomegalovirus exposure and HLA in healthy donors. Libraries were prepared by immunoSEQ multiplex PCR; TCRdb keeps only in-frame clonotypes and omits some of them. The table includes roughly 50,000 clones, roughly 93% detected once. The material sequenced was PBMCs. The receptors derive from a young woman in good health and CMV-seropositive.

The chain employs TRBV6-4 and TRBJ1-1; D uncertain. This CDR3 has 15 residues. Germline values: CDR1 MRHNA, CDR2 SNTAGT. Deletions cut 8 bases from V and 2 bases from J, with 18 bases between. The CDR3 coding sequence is TGTGCCAGCCGCCAACGTTCTGCGGGAAACACTGAAGCTTTCTTT. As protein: CASRQRSAGNTEAFF.

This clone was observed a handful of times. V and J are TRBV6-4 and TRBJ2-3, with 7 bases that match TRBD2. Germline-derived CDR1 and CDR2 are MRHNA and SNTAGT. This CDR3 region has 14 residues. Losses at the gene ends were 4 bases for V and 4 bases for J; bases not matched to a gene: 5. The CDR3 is CASSAGLGADTQYF. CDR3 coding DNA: TGTGCCAGCAGTGCAGGACTAGGAGCAGATACGCAGTATTTT.

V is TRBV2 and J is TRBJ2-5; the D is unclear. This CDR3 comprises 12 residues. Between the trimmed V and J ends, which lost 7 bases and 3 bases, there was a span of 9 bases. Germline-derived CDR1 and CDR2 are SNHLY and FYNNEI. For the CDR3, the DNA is TGTGCCAGCACGGCGGCGGAAGAGACCCAGTACTTC. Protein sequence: CASTAAEETQYF.

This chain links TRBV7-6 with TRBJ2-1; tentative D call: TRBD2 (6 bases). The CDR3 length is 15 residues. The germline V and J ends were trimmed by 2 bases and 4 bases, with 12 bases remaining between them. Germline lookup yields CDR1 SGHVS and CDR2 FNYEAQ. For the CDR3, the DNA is TGTGCCAGCAGCTTATTAGCGGAGCCTTACAATGAGCAGTTCTTC. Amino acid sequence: CASSLLAEPYNEQFF.

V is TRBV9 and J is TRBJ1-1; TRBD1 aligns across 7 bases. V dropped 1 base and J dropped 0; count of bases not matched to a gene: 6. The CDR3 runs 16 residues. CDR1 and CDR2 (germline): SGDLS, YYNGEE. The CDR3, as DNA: TGTGCCAGCAGCGTAAGGGCAGGGGGGATGAACACTGAAGCTTTCTTT. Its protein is CASSVRAGGMNTEAFF.

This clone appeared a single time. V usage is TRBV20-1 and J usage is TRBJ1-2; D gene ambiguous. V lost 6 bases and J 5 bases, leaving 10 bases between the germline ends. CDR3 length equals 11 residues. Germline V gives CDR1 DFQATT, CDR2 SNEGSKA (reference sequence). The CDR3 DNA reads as TGCAGTGCAAAGCGGGAGTATGGCTACACCTTC. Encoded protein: CSAKREYGYTF.

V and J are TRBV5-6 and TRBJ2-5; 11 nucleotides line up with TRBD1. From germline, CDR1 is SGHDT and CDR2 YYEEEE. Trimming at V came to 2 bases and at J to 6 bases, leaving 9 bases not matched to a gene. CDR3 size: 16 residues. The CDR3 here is CASSFPGQGGQKTQYF. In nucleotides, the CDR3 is TGTGCCAGCAGCTTTCCGGGACAGGGGGGACAAAAGACCCAGTACTTC.

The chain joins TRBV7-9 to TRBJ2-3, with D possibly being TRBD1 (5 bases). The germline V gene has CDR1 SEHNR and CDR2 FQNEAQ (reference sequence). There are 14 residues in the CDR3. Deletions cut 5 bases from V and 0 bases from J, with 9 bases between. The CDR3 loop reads CASSLRQSTDTQYF. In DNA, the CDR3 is TGTGCCAGCAGCCTAAGACAGAGCACAGATACGCAGTATTTT.

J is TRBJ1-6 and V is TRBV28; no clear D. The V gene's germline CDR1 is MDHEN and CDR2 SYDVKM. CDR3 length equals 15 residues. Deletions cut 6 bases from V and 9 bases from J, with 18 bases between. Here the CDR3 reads CASSPLRVLISPLHF. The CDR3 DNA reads TGTGCCAGCAGCCCCCTGAGGGTCCTAATTTCACCCCTCCACTTT.

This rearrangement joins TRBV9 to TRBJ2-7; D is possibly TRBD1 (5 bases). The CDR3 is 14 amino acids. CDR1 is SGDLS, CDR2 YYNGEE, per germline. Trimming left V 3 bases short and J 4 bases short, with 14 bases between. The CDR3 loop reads CASSEAGYPYEQYF. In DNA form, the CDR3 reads TGTGCCAGCAGCGAGGCAGGGTACCCTTACGAGCAGTACTTC.

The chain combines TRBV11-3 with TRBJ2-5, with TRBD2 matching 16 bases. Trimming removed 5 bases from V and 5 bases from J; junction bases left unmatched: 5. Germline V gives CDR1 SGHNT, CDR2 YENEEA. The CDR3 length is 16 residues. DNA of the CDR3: TGTGCCAGCAGCCAGGGACTAGCGGGGGGGCTGGAGACCCAGTACTTC. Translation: CASSQGLAGGLETQYF.

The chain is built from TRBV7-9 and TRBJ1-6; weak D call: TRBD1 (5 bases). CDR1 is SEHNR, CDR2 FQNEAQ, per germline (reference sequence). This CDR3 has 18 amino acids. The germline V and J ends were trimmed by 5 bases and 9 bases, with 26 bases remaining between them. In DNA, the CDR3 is TGTGCCAGCAGCAAACTAACCTCAGATTCTCAGGGTAGTTCACCCCTCCACTTT. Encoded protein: CASSKLTSDSQGSSPLHF.

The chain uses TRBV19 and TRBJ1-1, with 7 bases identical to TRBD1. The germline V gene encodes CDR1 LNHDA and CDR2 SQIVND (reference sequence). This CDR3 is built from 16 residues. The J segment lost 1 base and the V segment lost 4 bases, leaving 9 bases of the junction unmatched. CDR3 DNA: TGTGCCAGTAGTAACAAGAGGGACAGCAGGAACACTGAAGCTTTCTTT. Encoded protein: CASSNKRDSRNTEAFF.

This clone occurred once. In DNA form, the CDR3 reads TGTGCCAGCAGCTCCGGACAGGGACGTTCGGAAGGCTACACCTTC. It yields the protein CASSSGQGRSEGYTF. V is TRBV7-2 and J is TRBJ1-2, with 8 bases that match TRBD1. CDR3 length: 15 residues. Germline V CDR1 and CDR2: SGHTA, FQGNSA. J gave up 8 bases and V 4 bases, and 12 bases lay outside the gene matches. Full variable domain (missing parts from reference TRBV7-2 and TRBJ1-2): GAGVSQSPSNKVTEKGKDVELRCDPISGHTALYWYRQSLGQGLEFLIYFQGNSAPDKSGLPSDRFSAERTGGSVSTLTIQRTQQEDSAVYLCASSSGQGRSEGYTFGSGTRLTVV.

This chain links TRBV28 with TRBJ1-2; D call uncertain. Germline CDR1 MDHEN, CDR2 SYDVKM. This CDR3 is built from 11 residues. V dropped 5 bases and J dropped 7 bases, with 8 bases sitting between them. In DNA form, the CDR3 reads TGTGCCAGCAGTACCCCCAGTGGCTACACCTTC. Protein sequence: CASSTPSGYTF.

CDR3 region: CASSQKGQGFYNEQFF. Written as DNA, the CDR3 is TGCGCCAGCAGCCAAAAGGGACAGGGGTTTTACAATGAGCAGTTCTTC. The V gene is TRBV4-1, the J gene TRBJ2-1; 10 bases are shared with TRBD1. J was trimmed by 4 bases and V by 2 bases; bases with no gene match: 5. The CDR3 sequence is 16 residues long. Germline-derived CDR1 and CDR2 are MGHRA and YSYEKL.

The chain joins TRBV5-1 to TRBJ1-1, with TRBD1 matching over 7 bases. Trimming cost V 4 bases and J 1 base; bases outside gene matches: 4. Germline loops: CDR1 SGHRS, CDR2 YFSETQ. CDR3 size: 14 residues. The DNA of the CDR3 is TGCGCCAGCAGCGGACAGGTCTCGAACACTGAAGCTTTCTTT. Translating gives CASSGQVSNTEAFF.

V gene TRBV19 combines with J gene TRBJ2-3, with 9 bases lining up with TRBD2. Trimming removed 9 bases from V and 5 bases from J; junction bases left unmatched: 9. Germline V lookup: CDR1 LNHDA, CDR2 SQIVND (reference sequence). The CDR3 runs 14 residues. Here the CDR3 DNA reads TGTGCCAGCGCCCCGGGACTAGCAATAGATACGCAGTATTTT. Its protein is CASAPGLAIDTQYF.

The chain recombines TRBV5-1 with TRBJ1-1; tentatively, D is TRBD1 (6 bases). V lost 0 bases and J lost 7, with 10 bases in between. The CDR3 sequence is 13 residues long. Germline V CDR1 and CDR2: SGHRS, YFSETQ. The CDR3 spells CASSLGTAGEAFF. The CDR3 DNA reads TGCGCCAGCAGCTTGGGGACAGCCGGTGAAGCTTTCTTT.

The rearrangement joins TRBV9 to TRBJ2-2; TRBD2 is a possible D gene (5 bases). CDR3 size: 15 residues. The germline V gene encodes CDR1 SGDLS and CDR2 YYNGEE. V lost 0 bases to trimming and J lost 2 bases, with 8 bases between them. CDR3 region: CASSVGTVNTGELFF. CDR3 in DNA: TGTGCCAGCAGCGTAGGGACTGTTAACACCGGGGAGCTGTTTTTT. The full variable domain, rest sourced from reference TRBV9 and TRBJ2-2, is DSGVTQTPKHLITATGQRVTLRCSPRSGDLSVYWYQQSLDQGLQFLIQYYNGEERAKGNILERFSAQQFPDLHSELNLSSLELGDSALYFCASSVGTVNTGELFFGEGSRLTVL.

DNA for the CDR3: TGTGCCAGCAGCCAGAAAGGGACTAGCGTCAAGCAGTACTTC. Translation: CASSQKGTSVKQYF. The chain uses TRBV7-9 and TRBJ2-7, with 10 nucleotides matching TRBD2. The CDR3 is 14 residues long. The germline V gene has CDR1 SEHNR and CDR2 FQNEAQ (reference sequence). With V trimmed by 5 bases and J by 8 bases, 9 bases remained unmatched.

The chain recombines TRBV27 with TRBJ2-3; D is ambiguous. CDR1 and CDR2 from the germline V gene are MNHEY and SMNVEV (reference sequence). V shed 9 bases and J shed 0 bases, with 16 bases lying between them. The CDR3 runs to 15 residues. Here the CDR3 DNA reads TGTGCCAGTCGGCCGGAAGCGAGGAGCACAGATACGCAGTATTTT. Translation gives CASRPEARSTDTQYF.

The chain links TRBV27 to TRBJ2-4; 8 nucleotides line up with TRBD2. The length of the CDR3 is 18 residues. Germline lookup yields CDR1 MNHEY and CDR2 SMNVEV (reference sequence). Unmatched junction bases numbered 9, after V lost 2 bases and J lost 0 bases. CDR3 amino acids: CASSLAFRGGRAKNIQYF. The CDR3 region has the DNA TGTGCCAGCAGTTTAGCCTTCCGGGGGGGCCGAGCCAAAAACATTCAGTACTTC.

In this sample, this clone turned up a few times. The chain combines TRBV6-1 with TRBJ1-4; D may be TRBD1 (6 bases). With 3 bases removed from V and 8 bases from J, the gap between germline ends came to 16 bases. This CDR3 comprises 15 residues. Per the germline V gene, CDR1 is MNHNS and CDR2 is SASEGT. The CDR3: CASSEHQQGGEKLFF. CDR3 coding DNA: TGTGCCAGCAGTGAGCATCAACAGGGAGGGGAAAAACTGTTTTTT.

The CDR3 coding sequence is TGTGCCAGCAGACGGACAGAAAATCAGCCCCAGCATTTT. This encodes CASRRTENQPQHF. The genes are TRBV7-2 and TRBJ1-5, with a possible D match to TRBD1 (6 bases). Trimming took off 6 bases at V and 4 bases at J, with 10 bases between the two ends. This CDR3 has 13 amino acids. CDR1 is SGHTA, CDR2 FQGNSA, per germline.

CDR3: CASGLPSGGYNEQFF. The CDR3 DNA sequence: TGTGCTAGTGGACTGCCTAGCGGGGGATACAATGAGCAGTTCTTC. The gene calls are TRBV12-5 and TRBJ2-1; 10 nucleotides match TRBD2. Germline CDR1 reads LGHNT; CDR2 reads FRNRAP. CDR3 size: 15 residues. The V and J ends lost 6 bases and 4 bases, in that order; junction bases with no gene match: 6.

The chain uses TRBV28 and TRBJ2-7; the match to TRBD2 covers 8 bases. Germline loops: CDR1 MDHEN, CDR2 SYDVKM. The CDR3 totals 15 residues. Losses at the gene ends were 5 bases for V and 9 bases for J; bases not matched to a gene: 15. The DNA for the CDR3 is TGTGCCAGCAGTCCCGGGGGGGGACTTTACGGAAGGCAGTACTTC. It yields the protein CASSPGGGLYGRQYF.

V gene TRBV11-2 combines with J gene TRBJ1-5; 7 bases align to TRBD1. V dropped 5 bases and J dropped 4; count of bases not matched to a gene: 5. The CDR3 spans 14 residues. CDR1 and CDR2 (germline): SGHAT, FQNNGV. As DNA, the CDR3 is TGTGCCAGCAGCGAGGACAGGTATAATCAGCCCCAGCATTTT. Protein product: CASSEDRYNQPQHF. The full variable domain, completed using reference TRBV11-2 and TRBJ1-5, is EAGVAQSPRYKIIEKRQSVAFWCNPISGHATLYWYQQILGQGPKLLIQFQNNGVVDDSQLPKDRFSAERLKGVDSTLKIQPAKLEDSAVYLCASSEDRYNQPQHFGDGTRLSIL.

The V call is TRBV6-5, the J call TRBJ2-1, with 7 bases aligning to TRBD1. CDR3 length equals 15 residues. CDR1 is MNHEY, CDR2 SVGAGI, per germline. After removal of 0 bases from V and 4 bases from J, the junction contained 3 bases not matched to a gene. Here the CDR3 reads CASSYSGTAYNEQFF. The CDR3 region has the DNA TGTGCCAGCAGTTACTCCGGGACAGCTTACAATGAGCAGTTCTTC.

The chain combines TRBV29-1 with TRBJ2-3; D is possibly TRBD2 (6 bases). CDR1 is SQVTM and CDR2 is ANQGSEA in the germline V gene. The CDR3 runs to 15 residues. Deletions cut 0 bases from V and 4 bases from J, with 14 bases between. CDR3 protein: CSVEDVTSPPDTQYF. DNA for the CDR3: TGCAGCGTTGAAGATGTGACTAGTCCCCCAGATACGCAGTATTTT.